These 20 T cell receptor beta chains came from one sample sequenced in a study of blood T cell repertoires in COVID-19. Sequenced by immunoSEQ multiplex PCR; TCRdb stores in-frame clones only, minus some. This repertoire shows over 95,000 clones, around 89% found once; its top ten account for approximately 19%. The sample taken for sequencing was peripheral blood. These receptors all stem from a human donor with acute or convalescent COVID-19. The donor label of this sample is uncertain.

The rearrangement links TRBV29-1 to TRBJ2-1, with TRBD2 matching 16 bases. Unmatched junction bases numbered 8, after V lost 6 bases and J lost 3 bases. The CDR3 covers 17 residues. Germline V CDR1 and CDR2: SQVTM, ANQGSEA. The CDR3 region is CSVSGTSGRALYNEQFF. The CDR3 DNA follows: TGCAGCGTCTCCGGGACTAGCGGGAGGGCCCTCTACAATGAGCAGTTCTTC.

The rearrangement joins TRBV27 to TRBJ1-5; D is perhaps TRBD1 (5 bases). Germline CDR1 MNHEY, CDR2 SMNVEV (reference sequence). The ends were cut back, 5 bases at V and 0 bases at J, with 14 bases in the middle. The CDR3 sequence is 16 residues long. The CDR3 nucleotides are TGTGCCAGCAGTATGAAGAGACAGTATAGCAATCAGCCCCAGCATTTT. Its protein product is CASSMKRQYSNQPQHF.

The gene calls are TRBV19 and TRBJ2-1; 8 bases match TRBD2. Germline V gene data show CDR1 as LNHDA and CDR2 as SQIVND (reference sequence). The length of the CDR3 is 14 residues. V lost 4 bases and J lost 6; bases outside the gene matches: 5. Here the CDR3 DNA reads TGTGCCAGTAGTAGATTCGGGACTAGCAATGAGCAGTTCTTC. Translating gives CASSRFGTSNEQFF. Supplemented by reference TRBV19 and TRBJ2-1, the full variable domain reads DGGITQSPKYLFRKEGQNVTLSCEQNLNHDAMYWYRQDPGQGLRLIYYSQIVNDFQKGDIAEGYSVSREKKESFPLTVTSAQKNPTAFYLCASSRFGTSNEQFFGPGTRLTVL.

This rearrangement joins TRBV5-5 to TRBJ1-1, with D hard to call. The CDR3 consists of 15 residues. Germline values: CDR1 SGHKS, CDR2 YYEKEE (reference sequence). V was clipped by 0 bases and J by 2 bases, with 11 bases between them. This chain's CDR3 is CASSLDPVDNTEAFF. Here the CDR3 DNA reads TGTGCCAGCAGCTTGGACCCAGTCGATAACACTGAAGCTTTCTTT.

The CDR3 loop reads CASSQVIQITGDQETQYF. The CDR3 DNA is TGTGCCAGCAGCCAAGTAATACAGATAACAGGGGATCAAGAGACCCAGTACTTC. The rearrangement uses TRBV4-2 and TRBJ2-5; 7 bases line up with TRBD1. The germline gives CDR1 LGHNA, CDR2 YNFKEQ. J lost 2 bases, V lost 1 base, and 13 bases had no gene match. This CDR3 has 18 residues.

This clone showed up just a few times. The chain is built from TRBV4-2 and TRBJ2-3; D is possibly TRBD2 (6 bases). The ends were cut back, 0 bases at V and 2 bases at J, with 15 bases in the middle. The CDR3 is made up of 17 amino acids. The germline V gene has CDR1 LGHNA and CDR2 YNFKEQ. DNA of the CDR3: TGTGCCAGCAGCCAAGAATGGACTACCGCATCCACAGATACGCAGTATTTT. Protein: CASSQEWTTASTDTQYF.

The genes are TRBV29-1 and TRBJ1-1; tentatively, D is TRBD1 (6 bases). Trimming left V 4 bases short and J 6 bases short, with 15 bases between. Germline V gives CDR1 SQVTM, CDR2 ANQGSEA. The length of the CDR3 is 13 residues. The CDR3 DNA reads TGCAGCGTTGCAGGGTCAGGGGTACCTGAAGCTTTCTTT. Protein product: CSVAGSGVPEAFF.

This clone has just one count. The J gene is TRBJ1-5, the V gene TRBV2; 11 bases agree with TRBD1. The trim removed 5 bases at V and 2 bases at J, leaving 11 bases unmatched. Germline CDR1 and CDR2: SNHLY and FYNNEI. The CDR3 sequence is 18 residues long. Here the CDR3 DNA reads TGTGCCAGCAGTCCCGGGACAGGGGGATCGTATGGCAATCAGCCCCAGCATTTT. It specifies CASSPGTGGSYGNQPQHF.

The chain uses TRBV5-1 and TRBJ2-1; D might be TRBD2 (5 bases). This CDR3 is built from 13 residues. With 2 bases removed from V and 6 bases from J, the gap between germline ends came to 9 bases. From germline, CDR1 is SGHRS and CDR2 YFSETQ. CDR3 amino acids: CASSFGVVNEQFF. CDR3 sequence (DNA): TGCGCCAGCAGCTTCGGGGTGGTCAATGAGCAGTTCTTC.

The rearrangement uses TRBV30 and TRBJ1-1; D unclear. V lost 1 base, J lost 6 bases, and 12 bases lay in between. Germline V lookup: CDR1 GTSNPN, CDR2 SVGIG (reference sequence). The CDR3 contains 13 residues. The CDR3 DNA follows: TGTGCCTGGAGTGACTACACGGAGGCTGAAGCTTTCTTT. It encodes CAWSDYTEAEAFF.

This clone came up once. The chain joins TRBV7-9 to TRBJ2-7; 7 bases are a match to TRBD1. This CDR3 has 13 residues. The V gene end was trimmed by 5 bases and the J gene end by 5 bases; junction bases not matched to a gene: 6. Germline V lookup: CDR1 SEHNR, CDR2 FQNEAQ (reference sequence). The CDR3 loop is CASSEITGDEQYF. The CDR3 nucleotides read TGTGCCAGCAGCGAAATAACAGGGGACGAGCAGTACTTC.

On this clone: One junction end disagrees with the germline gene, perhaps due to a read error. The rearrangement joins TRBV28 to TRBJ1-5; tentative D call: TRBD1 (6 bases). CDR3 length: 13 residues. Per the germline V gene, CDR1 is MDHEN and CDR2 is SYDVKM. In DNA, the CDR3 is TGTGCCAGCGGTTTACAGGGCTCAAAGCCCCAGCATTTT. Its translation: CASGLQGSKPQHF.

V and J are TRBV9 and TRBJ2-5, with 9 bases fitting TRBD2. The length of the CDR3 is 15 residues. Germline loops: CDR1 SGDLS, CDR2 YYNGEE. V shed 3 bases, J shed 4 bases, and the junction held 7 bases outside the gene matches. CDR3 sequence reads: CASSGGLATGETQYF. The CDR3 DNA is TGTGCCAGCAGCGGGGGACTAGCTACGGGAGAGACCCAGTACTTC.

J is TRBJ2-7 and V is TRBV5-1; 8 positions match TRBD1. This CDR3 is 15 amino acids long. J gave up 1 base and V 2 bases, and 5 bases lay outside the gene matches. Per the germline V gene, CDR1 is SGHRS and CDR2 is YFSETQ. The CDR3 sequence is CASSFGQGLSYEQYF. The CDR3 region has the DNA TGCGCCAGCAGCTTCGGACAGGGCCTTTCCTACGAGCAGTACTTC.

V is TRBV19 and J is TRBJ1-1, with TRBD1 matching over 12 bases. Unmatched junction bases numbered 9, after V lost 10 bases and J lost 6 bases. The CDR3 is 14 residues long. Germline loops: CDR1 LNHDA, CDR2 SQIVND (reference sequence). The CDR3 DNA reads as TGTGCCACAAACCCCGGGACAGGGGGCTCTGAAGCTTTCTTT. It translates to CATNPGTGGSEAFF.

The CDR3 DNA reads as TGTGCCAGTAGTATCCATACCGCCACAAATGAGCAGTTCTTC. The encoded protein is CASSIHTATNEQFF. The J gene is TRBJ2-1, the V gene TRBV19; unclear D gene. The CDR3 sequence is 14 residues long. The ends were cut back, 3 bases at V and 7 bases at J, with 13 bases in the middle. Germline CDR1 LNHDA, CDR2 SQIVND (reference sequence).

CDR3 sequence: CASSQDSGSMGEQFF. The CDR3 DNA reads TGTGCCAGCAGCCAAGATAGCGGGAGCATGGGTGAGCAGTTCTTC. The chain uses TRBV4-2 and TRBJ2-1, with TRBD2 matching over 9 bases. Germline CDR1 reads LGHNA; CDR2 reads YNFKEQ. This CDR3 has 15 amino acids. The V and J ends lost 0 bases and 9 bases, in that order; junction bases with no gene match: 6.

The chain employs TRBV6-2 or TRBV6-3 and TRBJ2-1, with 9 bases that match TRBD2. J was trimmed by 7 bases and V by 4 bases; bases with no gene match: 5. Germline values: CDR1 MNHEY, CDR2 SVGEGT. CDR3 size: 14 residues. The CDR3 sequence: CASSSSGGKNEQFF. Here the CDR3 DNA reads TGTGCCAGCAGTTCCAGCGGGGGGAAGAATGAGCAGTTCTTC.

This clone appeared a single time. V usage is TRBV7-9 and J usage is TRBJ1-4, with 9 bases identical to TRBD1. The V segment lost 6 bases and the J segment 8 bases; nucleotides outside the gene matches: 10. In germline, CDR1 is SEHNR, CDR2 FQNEAQ (reference sequence). The CDR3 is 15 residues long. This CDR3 reads CASRIGDRGGEKLFF. CDR3 sequence (DNA): TGTGCCAGCAGGATAGGAGACAGGGGGGGCGAAAAACTGTTTTTT.

Written as DNA, the CDR3 is TGCGCCAGCAGCCACACAGGTGACGAGCAGTACTTC. This translates into CASSHTGDEQYF. The rearrangement links TRBV5-1 to TRBJ2-7, with a weak D call TRBD1 (5 bases). V lost 4 bases and J lost 5, with 10 bases in between. Germline values: CDR1 SGHRS, CDR2 YFSETQ. This CDR3 comprises 12 residues. Complete variable domain (other parts from reference TRBV5-1 and TRBJ2-7): KAGVTQTPRYLIKTRGQQVTLSCSPISGHRSVSWYQQTPGQGLQFLFEYFSETQRNKGNFPGRFSGRQFSNSRSEMNVSTLELGDSALYLCASSHTGDEQYFGPGTRLTVT.